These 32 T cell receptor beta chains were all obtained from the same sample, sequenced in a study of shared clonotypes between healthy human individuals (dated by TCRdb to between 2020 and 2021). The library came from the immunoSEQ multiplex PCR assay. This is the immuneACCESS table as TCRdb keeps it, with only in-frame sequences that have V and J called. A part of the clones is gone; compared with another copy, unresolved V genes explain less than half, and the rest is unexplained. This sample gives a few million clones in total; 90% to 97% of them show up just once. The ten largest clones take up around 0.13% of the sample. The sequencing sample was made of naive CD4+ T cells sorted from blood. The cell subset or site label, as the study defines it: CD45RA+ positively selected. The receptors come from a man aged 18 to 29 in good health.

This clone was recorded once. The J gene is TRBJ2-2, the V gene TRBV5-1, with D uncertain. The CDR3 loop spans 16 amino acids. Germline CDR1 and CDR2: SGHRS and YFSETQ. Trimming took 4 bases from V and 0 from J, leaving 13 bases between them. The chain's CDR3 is CASSPRAGTNTGELFF. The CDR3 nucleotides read TGCGCCAGCAGCCCCCGAGCTGGGACGAACACCGGGGAGCTGTTTTTT.

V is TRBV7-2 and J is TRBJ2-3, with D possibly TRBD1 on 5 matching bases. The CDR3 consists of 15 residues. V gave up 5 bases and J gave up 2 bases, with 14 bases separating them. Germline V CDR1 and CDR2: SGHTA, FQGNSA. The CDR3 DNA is TGTGCCAGCAGCCAACAGGTACATTCCACAGATACGCAGTATTTT. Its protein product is CASSQQVHSTDTQYF.

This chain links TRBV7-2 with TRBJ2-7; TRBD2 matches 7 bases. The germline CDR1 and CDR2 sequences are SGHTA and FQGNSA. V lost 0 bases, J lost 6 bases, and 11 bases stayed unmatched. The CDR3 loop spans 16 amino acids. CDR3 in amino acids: CASSLAVGLAELEQYF. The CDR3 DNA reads TGTGCCAGCAGCTTAGCGGTGGGGCTAGCGGAACTCGAGCAGTACTTC.

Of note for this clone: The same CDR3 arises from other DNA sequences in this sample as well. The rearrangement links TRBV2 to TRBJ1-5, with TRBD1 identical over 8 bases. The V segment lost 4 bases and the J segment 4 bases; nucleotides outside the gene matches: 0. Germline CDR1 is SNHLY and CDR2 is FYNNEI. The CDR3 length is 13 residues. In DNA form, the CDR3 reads TGTGCCAGCAGTGGACAGGGGAATCAGCCCCAGCATTTT. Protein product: CASSGQGNQPQHF.

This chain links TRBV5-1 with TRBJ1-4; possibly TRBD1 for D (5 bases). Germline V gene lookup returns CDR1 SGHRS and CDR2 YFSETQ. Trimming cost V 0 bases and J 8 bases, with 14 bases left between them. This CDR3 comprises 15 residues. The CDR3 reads CASSLGSGRWEKLFF. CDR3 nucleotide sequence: TGCGCCAGCAGCTTGGGGTCAGGGAGGTGGGAAAAACTGTTTTTT.

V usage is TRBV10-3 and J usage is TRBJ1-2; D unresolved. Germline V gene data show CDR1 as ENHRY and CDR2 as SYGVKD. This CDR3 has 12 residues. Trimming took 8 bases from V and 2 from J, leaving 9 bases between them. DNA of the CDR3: TGTGCCATCTCCCAACAGAACTATGGCTACACCTTC. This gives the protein CAISQQNYGYTF.

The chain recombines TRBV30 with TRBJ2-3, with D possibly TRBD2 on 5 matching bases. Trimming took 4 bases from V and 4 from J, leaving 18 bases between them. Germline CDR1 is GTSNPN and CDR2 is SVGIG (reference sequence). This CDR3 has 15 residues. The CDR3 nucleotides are TGTGCCTGGAAGGGAGCCAGCCTCGGGCCAGATACGCAGTATTTT. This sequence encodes CAWKGASLGPDTQYF.

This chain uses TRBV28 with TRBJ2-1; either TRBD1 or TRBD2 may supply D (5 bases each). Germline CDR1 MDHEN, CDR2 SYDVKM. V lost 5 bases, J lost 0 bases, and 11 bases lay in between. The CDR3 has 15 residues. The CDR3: CASSGGKGSYNEQFF. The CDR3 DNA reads TGTGCCAGCAGTGGGGGTAAGGGCTCCTACAATGAGCAGTTCTTC.

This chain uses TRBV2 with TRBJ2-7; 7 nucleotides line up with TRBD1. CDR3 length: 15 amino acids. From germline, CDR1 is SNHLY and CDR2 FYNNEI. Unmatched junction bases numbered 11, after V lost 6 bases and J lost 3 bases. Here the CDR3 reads CASSSDNRGGYEQYF. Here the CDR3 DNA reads TGTGCCAGCAGCTCGGACAACAGGGGCGGCTACGAGCAGTACTTC. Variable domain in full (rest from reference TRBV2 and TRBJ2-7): EPEVTQTPSHQVTQMGQEVILRCVPISNHLYFYWYRQILGQKVEFLVSFYNNEISEKSEIFDDQFSVERPDGSNFTLKIRSTKLEDSAMYFCASSSDNRGGYEQYFGPGTRLTVT.

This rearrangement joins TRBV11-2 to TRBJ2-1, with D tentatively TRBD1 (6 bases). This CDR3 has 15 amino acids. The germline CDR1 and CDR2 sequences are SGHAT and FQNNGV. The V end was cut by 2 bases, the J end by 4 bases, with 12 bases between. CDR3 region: CASSLSTGPYNEQFF. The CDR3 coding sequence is TGTGCCAGCAGCTTAAGTACAGGGCCGTACAATGAGCAGTTCTTC. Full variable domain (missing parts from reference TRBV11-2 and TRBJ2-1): EAGVAQSPRYKIIEKRQSVAFWCNPISGHATLYWYQQILGQGPKLLIQFQNNGVVDDSQLPKDRFSAERLKGVDSTLKIQPAKLEDSAVYLCASSLSTGPYNEQFFGPGTRLTVL.

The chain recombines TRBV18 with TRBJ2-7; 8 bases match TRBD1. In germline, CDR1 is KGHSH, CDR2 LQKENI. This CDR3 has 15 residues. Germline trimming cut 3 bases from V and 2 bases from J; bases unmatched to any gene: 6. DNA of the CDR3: TGTGCCAGCTCACCCCAGGCGGGACAGGCCTACGAGCAGTACTTC. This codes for CASSPQAGQAYEQYF.

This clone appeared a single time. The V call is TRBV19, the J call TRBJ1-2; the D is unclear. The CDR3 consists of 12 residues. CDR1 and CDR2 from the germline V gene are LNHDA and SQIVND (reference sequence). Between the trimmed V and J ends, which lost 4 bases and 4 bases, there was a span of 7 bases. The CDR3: CASSTRPYGYTF. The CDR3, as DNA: TGTGCCAGTAGTACTCGGCCCTATGGCTACACCTTC. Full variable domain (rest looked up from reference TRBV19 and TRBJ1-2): DGGITQSPKYLFRKEGQNVTLSCEQNLNHDAMYWYRQDPGQGLRLIYYSQIVNDFQKGDIAEGYSVSREKKESFPLTVTSAQKNPTAFYLCASSTRPYGYTFGSGTRLTVV.

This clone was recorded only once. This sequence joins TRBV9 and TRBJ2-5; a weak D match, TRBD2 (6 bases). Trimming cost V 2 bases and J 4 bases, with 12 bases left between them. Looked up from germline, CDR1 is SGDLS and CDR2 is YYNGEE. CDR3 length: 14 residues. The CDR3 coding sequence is TGTGCCAGCAGCGTCGGTCCTAGCGTAGAGACCCAGTACTTC. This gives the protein CASSVGPSVETQYF.

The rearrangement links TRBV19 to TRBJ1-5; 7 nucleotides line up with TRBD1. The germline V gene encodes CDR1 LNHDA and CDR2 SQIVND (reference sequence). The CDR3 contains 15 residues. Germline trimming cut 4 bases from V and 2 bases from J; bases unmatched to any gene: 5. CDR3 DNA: TGTGCCAGTAGTAGTCATACAGGGGGCAATCAGCCCCAGCATTTT. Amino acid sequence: CASSSHTGGNQPQHF.

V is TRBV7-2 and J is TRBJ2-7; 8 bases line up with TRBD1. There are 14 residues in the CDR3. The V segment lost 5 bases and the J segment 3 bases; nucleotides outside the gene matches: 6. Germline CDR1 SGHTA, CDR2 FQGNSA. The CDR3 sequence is CASSLAGGLYEQYF. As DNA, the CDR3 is TGTGCCAGCAGCCTTGCAGGGGGCCTCTACGAGCAGTACTTC.

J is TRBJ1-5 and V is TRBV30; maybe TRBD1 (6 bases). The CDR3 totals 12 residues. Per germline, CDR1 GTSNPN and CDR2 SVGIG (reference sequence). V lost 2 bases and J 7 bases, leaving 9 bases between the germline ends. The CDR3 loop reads CAWSFRGQPQHF. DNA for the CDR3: TGTGCCTGGAGTTTCAGGGGCCAGCCCCAGCATTTT.

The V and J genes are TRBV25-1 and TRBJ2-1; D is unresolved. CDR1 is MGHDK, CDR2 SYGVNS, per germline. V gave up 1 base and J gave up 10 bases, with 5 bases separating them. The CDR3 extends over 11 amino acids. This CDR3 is CASSEFPEQFF. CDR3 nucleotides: TGTGCCAGCAGTGAATTCCCCGAGCAGTTCTTC.

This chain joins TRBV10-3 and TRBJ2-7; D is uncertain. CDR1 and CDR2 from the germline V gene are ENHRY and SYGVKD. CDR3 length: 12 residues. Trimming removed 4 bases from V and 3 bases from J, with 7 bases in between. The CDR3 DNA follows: TGTGCCATCAGTGTTTACGGCTACGAGCAGTACTTC. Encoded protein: CAISVYGYEQYF.

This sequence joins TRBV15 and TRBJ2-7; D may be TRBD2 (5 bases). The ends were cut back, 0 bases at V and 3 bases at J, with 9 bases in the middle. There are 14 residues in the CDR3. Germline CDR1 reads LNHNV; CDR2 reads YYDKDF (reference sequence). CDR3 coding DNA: TGTGCCACCAGCAGAGATCAGGCGGGCTACGAGCAGTACTTC. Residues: CATSRDQAGYEQYF.

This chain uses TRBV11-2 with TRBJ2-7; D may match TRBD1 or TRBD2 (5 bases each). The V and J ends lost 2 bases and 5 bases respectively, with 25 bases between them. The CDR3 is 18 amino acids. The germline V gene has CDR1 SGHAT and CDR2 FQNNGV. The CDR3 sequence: CASSLRPSRSLLGDEQYF. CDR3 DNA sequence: TGTGCCAGCAGCTTAAGGCCCTCCAGGTCCTTACTGGGGGACGAGCAGTACTTC. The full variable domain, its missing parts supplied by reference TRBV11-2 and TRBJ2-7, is EAGVAQSPRYKIIEKRQSVAFWCNPISGHATLYWYQQILGQGPKLLIQFQNNGVVDDSQLPKDRFSAERLKGVDSTLKIQPAKLEDSAVYLCASSLRPSRSLLGDEQYFGPGTRLTVT.

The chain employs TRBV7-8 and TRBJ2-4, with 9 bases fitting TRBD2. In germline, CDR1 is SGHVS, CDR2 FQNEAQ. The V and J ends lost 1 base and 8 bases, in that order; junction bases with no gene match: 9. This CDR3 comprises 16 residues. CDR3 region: CASSLDGAGGLDIQYF. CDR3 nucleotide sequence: TGTGCCAGCAGCTTAGATGGGGCGGGAGGGCTGGACATTCAGTACTTC.

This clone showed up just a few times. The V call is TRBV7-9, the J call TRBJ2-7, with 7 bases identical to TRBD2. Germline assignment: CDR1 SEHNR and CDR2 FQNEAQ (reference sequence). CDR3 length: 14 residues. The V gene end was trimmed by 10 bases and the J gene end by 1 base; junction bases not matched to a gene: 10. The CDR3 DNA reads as TGTGCCACGGTTATAAGCGGGACGTCCTACGAGCAGTACTTC. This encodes CATVISGTSYEQYF. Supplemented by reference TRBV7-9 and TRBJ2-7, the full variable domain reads DTGVSQNPRHKITKRGQNVTFRCDPISEHNRLYWYRQTLGQGPEFLTYFQNEAQLEKSRLLSDRFSAERPKGSFSTLEIQRTEQGDSAMYLCATVISGTSYEQYFGPGTRLTVT.

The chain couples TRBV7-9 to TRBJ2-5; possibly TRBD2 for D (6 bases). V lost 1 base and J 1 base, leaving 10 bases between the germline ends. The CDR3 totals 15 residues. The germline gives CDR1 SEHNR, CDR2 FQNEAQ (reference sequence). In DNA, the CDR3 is TGTGCCAGCAGCTTAGACGCGGGAACCCAAGAGACCCAGTACTTC. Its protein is CASSLDAGTQETQYF.

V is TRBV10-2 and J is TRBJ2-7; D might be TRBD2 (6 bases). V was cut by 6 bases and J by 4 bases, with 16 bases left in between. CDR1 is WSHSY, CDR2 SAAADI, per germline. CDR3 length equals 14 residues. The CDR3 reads CASRTQGGSYEQYF. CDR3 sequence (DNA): TGCGCCAGCAGGACTCAAGGAGGGAGTTACGAGCAGTACTTC.

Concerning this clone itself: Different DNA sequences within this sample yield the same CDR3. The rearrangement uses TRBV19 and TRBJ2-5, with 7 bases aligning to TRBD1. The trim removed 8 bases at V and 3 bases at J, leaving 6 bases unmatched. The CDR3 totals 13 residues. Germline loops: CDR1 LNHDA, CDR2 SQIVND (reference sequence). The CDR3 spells CASRRTGEETQYF. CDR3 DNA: TGTGCCAGTCGGAGGACAGGAGAAGAGACCCAGTACTTC. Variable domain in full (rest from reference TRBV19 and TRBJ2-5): DGGITQSPKYLFRKEGQNVTLSCEQNLNHDAMYWYRQDPGQGLRLIYYSQIVNDFQKGDIAEGYSVSREKKESFPLTVTSAQKNPTAFYLCASRRTGEETQYFGPGTRLLVL.

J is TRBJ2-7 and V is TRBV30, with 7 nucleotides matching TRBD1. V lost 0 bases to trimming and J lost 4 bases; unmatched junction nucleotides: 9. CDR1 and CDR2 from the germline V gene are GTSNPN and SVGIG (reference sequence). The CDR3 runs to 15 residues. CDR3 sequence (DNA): TGTGCCTGGAGTGTAATAGGGGGCGCGAATTACGAGCAGTACTTC. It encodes CAWSVIGGANYEQYF.

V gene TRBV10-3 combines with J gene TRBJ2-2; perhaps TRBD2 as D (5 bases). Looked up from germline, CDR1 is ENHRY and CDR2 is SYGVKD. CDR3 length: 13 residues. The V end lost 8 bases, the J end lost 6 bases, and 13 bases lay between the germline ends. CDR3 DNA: TGTGCCATCTCTGGACTGGATTCCGGGGAGCTGTTTTTT. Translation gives CAISGLDSGELFF.

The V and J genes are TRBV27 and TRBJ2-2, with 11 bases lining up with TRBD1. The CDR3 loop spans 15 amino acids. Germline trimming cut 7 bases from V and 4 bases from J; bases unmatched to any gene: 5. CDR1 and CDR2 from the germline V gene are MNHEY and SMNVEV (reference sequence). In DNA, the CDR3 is TGTGCCAGCACCTCCGGGACAGGGGGCACCGGGGAGCTGTTTTTT. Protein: CASTSGTGGTGELFF.

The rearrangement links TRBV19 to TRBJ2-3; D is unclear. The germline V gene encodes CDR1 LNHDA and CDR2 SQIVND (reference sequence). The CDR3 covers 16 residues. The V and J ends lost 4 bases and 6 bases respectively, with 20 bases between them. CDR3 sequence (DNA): TGTGCCAGTAGTAACCCCCTAATGGGCGGTAGGGATACGCAGTATTTT. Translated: CASSNPLMGGRDTQYF.

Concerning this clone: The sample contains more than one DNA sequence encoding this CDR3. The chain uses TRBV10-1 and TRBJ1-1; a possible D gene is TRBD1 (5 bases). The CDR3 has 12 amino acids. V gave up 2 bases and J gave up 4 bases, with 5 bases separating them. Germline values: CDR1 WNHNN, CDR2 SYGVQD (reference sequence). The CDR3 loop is CASSEGGTEAFF. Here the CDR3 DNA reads TGCGCCAGCAGTGAGGGGGGCACTGAAGCTTTCTTT.

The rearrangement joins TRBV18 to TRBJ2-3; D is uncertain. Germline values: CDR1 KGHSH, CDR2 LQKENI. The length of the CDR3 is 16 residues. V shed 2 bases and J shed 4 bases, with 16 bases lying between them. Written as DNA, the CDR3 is TGTGCCAGCTCACCAGAAGCACAGAGTCGGGCAGATACGCAGTATTTT. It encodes CASSPEAQSRADTQYF.

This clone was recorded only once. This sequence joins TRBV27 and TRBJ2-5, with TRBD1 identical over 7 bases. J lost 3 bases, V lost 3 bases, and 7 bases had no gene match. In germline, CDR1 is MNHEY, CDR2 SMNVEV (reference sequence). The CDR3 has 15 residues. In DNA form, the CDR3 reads TGTGCCAGCAGTTTGAAAGGACAGGCAAAAGAGACCCAGTACTTC. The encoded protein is CASSLKGQAKETQYF.